These T cell receptor beta chains were read from a single sample in a study of read filtering for tumor transcriptome and immune sequencing. TCRdb re-derived calls from the reads in MiXCR, one entry per CDR3 protein. Here the sample spans tens of thousands of distinct CDR3 sequences, roughly 20% being singletons. The sample consisted of a population of CD138-negative cells sorted from bone marrow. The receptor set was obtained from a donor aged 40 or older with multiple myeloma. Each CDR3 is given with its conserved first and last residue. D genes are given only for firm matches. Clone sizes are given selectively: once, few, many, or a class where the clone is expanded.

j_call | d_call | v_call | clone_size | cdr3_aa | cdr3_nt
TRBJ2-1 | TRBD2 | TRBV7-9 | . | CASIDRTSRLTYNEEFF | TGTGCCAGCATAGACCGGACTAGCAGGTTGACCTACAATGAGGAGTTCTTC
TRBJ2-1 | TRBD2 | TRBV7-9 | medium-sized | CASSLRLAGVGNEQFF | TGTGCCAGCAGCTTAAGGCTAGCGGGAGTAGGAAATGAGCAGTTCTTC
TRBJ2-7 | TRBD2 | TRBV5-6 | many | CASSLEGRGGEQYF | TGTGCCAGCAGCTTGGAAGGTCGGGGGGGCGAGCAGTACTTC
TRBJ2-7 | . | TRBV12-3/TRBV12-4 | many | CASSSNSLYEQYF | TGTGCCAGCAGTTCGAACAGCTTATACGAGCAGTACTTC
TRBJ2-3 | . | TRBV2 | many | CASSLTSTDTQYF | TGTGCCAGCAGCCTGACTAGCACAGATACGCAGTATTTT
TRBJ2-7 | . | TRBV6-5 | many | CASSPGSSYEQYF | TGTGCCAGCAGCCCTGGAAGCTCCTACGAGCAGTACTTC
TRBJ2-7 | TRBD2 | TRBV28 | many | CASRPGTSGYEQYF | TGTGCCAGCAGGCCCGGGACTAGCGGCTACGAGCAGTACTTC
TRBJ2-7 | . | TRBV11-2 | many | CASSTMQGREQYF | TGTGCCAGCAGCACAATGCAAGGACGCGAGCAGTACTTC
TRBJ2-1 | TRBD2 | TRBV20-1 | . | CSAPEPGGYNEQFF | TGCAGTGCTCCCGAGCCGGGAGGGTACAATGAGCAGTTCTTC
TRBJ2-6 | TRBD1 | TRBV14 | many | CASSQQTGFSGANVLTF | TGTGCCAGCAGCCAACAGACAGGGTTCTCTGGGGCCAACGTCCTGACTTTC
TRBJ2-1 | . | TRBV21-1 | many | CASRTGKYNEQFF | TGTGCCAGCAGAACAGGGAAATACAATGAGCAGTTCTTC
TRBJ2-1 | TRBD2 | TRBV7-9 | many | CASSDGLAANNEQFF | TGTGCCAGCAGCGACGGACTAGCGGCGAACAATGAGCAGTTCTTC
TRBJ2-7 | TRBD2 | TRBV19 | many | CASSIAASGTYEQYF | TGTGCCAGTAGTATAGCGGCTAGCGGGACCTACGAGCAGTACTTC
TRBJ2-1 | . | TRBV2 | many | CASSVPAGAVYNEQFF | TGTGCCAGCAGTGTCCCCGCGGGGGCGGTGTACAATGAGCAGTTCTTC
TRBJ2-5 | . | TRBV5-6 | many | CASSLQVGETQYF | TGTGCCAGCAGCTTACAGGTCGGGGAGACCCAGTACTTC
TRBJ1-4 | . | TRBV28 | few | CASSIRQPNERPFF | TGTGCCAGCAGTATACGACAGCCCAATGAAAGACCGTTTTTT
TRBJ2-5 | TRBD2 | TRBV5-1 | few | CASSRTSGSVQGTQYF | TGCGCCAGCAGCAGGACTAGCGGGAGCGTTCAAGGGACCCAGTACTTC
TRBJ2-7 | . | TRBV6-5 | many | CASSAQTGYAYEQYF | TGTGCCAGCAGTGCCCAAACAGGGTACGCCTACGAGCAGTACTTC
TRBJ2-1 | . | TRBV14 | many | CASSQEVIANYNEQFF | TGTGCCAGCAGCCAAGAGGTGATCGCTAATTACAATGAGCAGTTCTTC
TRBJ1-1 | TRBD1 | TRBV28 | many | CASSRWGTGLDTEAFF | TGTGCCAGCAGTCGTTGGGGGACAGGGTTGGACACTGAAGCTTTCTTT
TRBJ2-7 | . | TRBV7-9 | many | CASSLWQGNSYEQYF | TGTGCCAGCAGCCTATGGCAGGGAAACTCCTACGAGCAGTACTTC
TRBJ2-3 | TRBD2 | TRBV6-6 | many | CASAKRGSGRTDTQYF | TGTGCCAGTGCAAAACGGGGTAGCGGGCGCACAGATACGCAGTATTTT
TRBJ2-2 | . | TRBV29-1 | many | CSAAMGEKNTGELFF | TGCAGCGCGGCGATGGGGGAGAAGAACACCGGGGAGCTGTTTTTT
TRBJ2-1 | . | TRBV3-1 | many | CASSQDRGDEQFF | TGTGCCAGCAGCCAAGATAGGGGCGATGAGCAGTTCTTC
TRBJ1-1 | TRBD1 | TRBV7-9 | . | CASTSPLGQENTEAFF | TGTGCCAGCACTTCCCCCCTAGGACAGGAGAACACTGAAGCTTTCTTT
TRBJ1-1 | . | TRBV4-1 | . | CASSAQRLSTKAFF | TGCGCCAGCAGCGCGCAGAGGTTGAGCACTAAAGCTTTCTTT
TRBJ1-2 | . | TRBV30 | few | CAWGEHPFSNYGYTF | TGTGCCTGGGGGGAACATCCTTTCTCTAACTATGGCTACACCTTC
TRBJ1-1 | . | TRBV11-1 | many | CASSLVQGRNTEAFF | TGTGCCAGCAGCCTGGTGCAGGGGAGGAACACTGAAGCTTTCTTT
TRBJ2-7 | . | TRBV7-8 | many | CASSPRGISYEQYF | TGTGCCAGCAGCCCTAGAGGGATCTCCTACGAGCAGTACTTC
TRBJ2-1 | TRBD2 | TRBV19 | . | CASAREAPYNEQFF | TGTGCCAGTGCGCGGGAGGCCCCCTACAATGAGCAGTTCTTC
TRBJ1-5 | . | TRBV6-5 | many | CASSQTDSNQPQHF | TGTGCCAGCAGTCAGACAGACTCTAATCAGCCCCAGCATTTT
TRBJ2-1 | TRBD2 | TRBV7-6 | once | CASSLVLATNNEQLF | TGTGCCAGCAGCTTAGTACTAGCGACGAACAATGAGCAGCTCTTC
TRBJ2-1 | TRBD2 | TRBV20-1 | many | CSAFMVAGGPLDEQFF | TGCAGTGCTTTTATGGTAGCGGGAGGGCCGTTAGATGAGCAGTTCTTC
TRBJ2-5 | TRBD2 | TRBV7-9 | . | CASSLILAGGPDKETQYF | TGTGCCAGCAGCTTAATCCTAGCGGGAGGGCCGGATAAAGAGACCCAGTACTTC
TRBJ1-1 | . | TRBV6-6 | many | CASSYSTSPRGDTEAFF | TGTGCCAGCAGTTACTCTACCAGCCCTCGGGGGGACACTGAAGCTTTCTTT
TRBJ1-4 | . | TRBV15 | many | CATSRVGFNEKLFF | TGTGCCACCAGCAGAGTGGGGTTTAATGAAAAACTGTTTTTT
TRBJ2-2 | TRBD2 | TRBV15 | many | CATSTGLANTGELFF | TGTGCCACCAGCACGGGACTAGCGAACACCGGGGAGCTGTTTTTT
TRBJ2-1 | TRBD1 | TRBV19 | medium-sized | CASSRTGSYNEQFF | TGTGCCAGTAGTAGGACAGGGTCCTACAATGAGCAGTTCTTC
TRBJ1-1 | . | TRBV20-1 | . | CSARAPGGGPNTEAFF | TGCAGTGCTAGAGCCCCCGGGGGGGGTCCCAACACTGAAGCTTTCTTT
TRBJ2-1 | . | TRBV28 | many | CASSPLEAGDNEQFF | TGTGCCAGCAGTCCCCTGGAGGCCGGGGACAATGAGCAGTTCTTC